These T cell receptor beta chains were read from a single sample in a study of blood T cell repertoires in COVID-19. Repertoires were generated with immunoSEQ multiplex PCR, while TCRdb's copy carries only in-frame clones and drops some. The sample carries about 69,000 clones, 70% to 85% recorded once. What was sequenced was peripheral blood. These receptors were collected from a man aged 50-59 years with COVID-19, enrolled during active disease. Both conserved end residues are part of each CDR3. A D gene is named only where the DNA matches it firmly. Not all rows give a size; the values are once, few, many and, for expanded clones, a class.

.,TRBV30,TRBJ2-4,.,TGTGCCTGGAGTAACTTTCCCAAAAACATTCAGTACTTC,CAWSNFPKNIQYF
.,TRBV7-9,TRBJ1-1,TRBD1,TGTGCCAGCAGCTTCGGCCAGGGGGACACTGAAGCTTTCTTT,CASSFGQGDTEAFF
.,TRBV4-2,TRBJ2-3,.,TGTGCCAGCAGCCAAGACAGCGGGAGCACAGATACGCAGTATTTT,CASSQDSGSTDTQYF
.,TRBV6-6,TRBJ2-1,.,TGTGCCAGCAGTCATAGCCCGGACAGATACAATGAGCAGTTCTTC,CASSHSPDRYNEQFF
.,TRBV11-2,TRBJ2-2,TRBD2,TGTGCCAGCAGCCCGGTCCGGGGGGTCACCGGGGAGCTGTTTTTT,CASSPVRGVTGELFF
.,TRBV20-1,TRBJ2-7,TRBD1,TGCAGTGGGACAGGACTCGACGAGCAGTACTTC,CSGTGLDEQYF
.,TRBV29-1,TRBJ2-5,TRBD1,TGCAGCGTTGTGGGGACAGACGGAGAGGGGGAGACCCAGTACTTC,CSVVGTDGEGETQYF
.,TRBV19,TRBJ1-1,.,TGTGCCAGTACCGATAGGGGCAGGTCCATGAACACTGAAGCTTTCTTT,CASTDRGRSMNTEAFF
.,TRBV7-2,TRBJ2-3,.,TGTGCCAGCAGCTACCGGGACTCAGATACGCAGTATTTT,CASSYRDSDTQYF
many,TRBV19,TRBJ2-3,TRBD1,TGTGCCAGTACCGGTGATAACAGGGGGCCTAGCACAGATACGCAGTATTTT,CASTGDNRGPSTDTQYF
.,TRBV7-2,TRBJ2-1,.,TGTGCCAGCAGCTTAGATGCAGGGATCTACAATGAGCAGTTCTTC,CASSLDAGIYNEQFF
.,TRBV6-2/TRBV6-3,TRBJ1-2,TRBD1,TGTGCCAGCAGTCACAACAGGGGACAGCTCGACGGCTACACCTTC,CASSHNRGQLDGYTF
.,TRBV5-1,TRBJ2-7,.,TGCGCCAGCAGCTTGCCTGGCAGGGGGAGGGAGCAGTACTTC,CASSLPGRGREQYF
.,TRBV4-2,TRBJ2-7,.,TGTGCCAGCAGCCAAGACGCGGGGGCCGGCTACGAGCAGTACTTC,CASSQDAGAGYEQYF
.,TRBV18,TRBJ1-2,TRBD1,TGTGCCAGCTCACCAAGTACAGGGGGCGACGGCTACACCTTC,CASSPSTGGDGYTF
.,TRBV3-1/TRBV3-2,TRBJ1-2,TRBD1,TGTGCCAGCAGCCAAAATTCCGGGACAGGGGCCTATGGCTACACCTTC,CASSQNSGTGAYGYTF
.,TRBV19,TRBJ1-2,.,TGTGCCAGTAGTATACGGGTAGGCGGCTACACCTTC,CASSIRVGGYTF
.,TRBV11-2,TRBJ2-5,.,TGTGCCAGCAGCTTAGGGACAACGCAGACCCAGTACTTC,CASSLGTTQTQYF
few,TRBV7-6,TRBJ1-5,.,TGTGCCAGCAGCTCCGGGGGAGGCGGCAATCAGCCCCAGCATTTT,CASSSGGGGNQPQHF
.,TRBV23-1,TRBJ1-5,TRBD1,TGCGCCAGCAGCCCGAAACGACAGGGGGTGAGCAATCAGCCCCAGCATTTT,CASSPKRQGVSNQPQHF
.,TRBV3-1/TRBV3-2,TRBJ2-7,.,TGTGCCAGCAGCCTCGGGTACGAGCAGTACTTC,CASSLGYEQYF
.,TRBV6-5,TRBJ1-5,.,TGTGCCAGCACTATCATCCAGGTTGGCAATCAGCCCCAGCATTTT,CASTIIQVGNQPQHF
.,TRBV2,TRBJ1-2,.,TGTGCCAGCCAGGAAGGGGTGGAGGGCTACACCTTC,CASQEGVEGYTF
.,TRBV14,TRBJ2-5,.,TGTGCCAGCAGCCAAGAGGACAGCCTACAAGAGACCCAGTACTTC,CASSQEDSLQETQYF
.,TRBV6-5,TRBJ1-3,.,TGTGCCCTCAGTCCTTCCTCTGGAAACACCATATATTTT,CALSPSSGNTIYF